This T cell receptor (beta chain) was found in a study of blood T cells in healthy people across ages. This clonotype was seen a handful of times. Combining a sample-barcoded 5' primer with a J-beta primer mix, a second PCR ran for roughly 6 to 11 cycles. TCRdb recomputed calls from the 5' RACE reads with MiXCR, one row per CDR3 protein. The data contain roughly 2 million distinct CDR3 sequences, about 50% of them singletons. Germline-derived CDR1 and CDR2 are DFQATT and SNEGSKA (reference sequence). This CDR3 has 19 residues. The V and J ends lost 6 bases and 0 bases, in that order; junction bases with no gene match: 20.

This clonotype was sampled from a woman aged 40-49 years in good health. The material sequenced was blood. The J gene is TRBJ1-2, the V gene TRBV20-1, with 9 nucleotides matching TRBD1. CDR3 DNA sequence: TGCAGTGCCCCCCCGAATGGCGCGGGACAGGGTCGGTCTAACTATGGCTACACCTTC. This translates into CSAPPNGAGQGRSNYGYTF.